Sequencing of this T cell receptor beta chain was carried out in a study of graft-versus-host responses after intestinal transplantation. Study summary: Isolated intestinal, liver-intestinal, or multivisceral transplants had been given to the recipients. Following induction with anti-thymocyte globulin, all recipients were given tacrolimus and steroids for about three years.

The CDR3 has 14 residues. The ends were cut back, 7 bases at V and 8 bases at J, with 20 bases in the middle. CDR1 and CDR2 (germline): MGHDK, SYGVNS. As to this clone: The antigen is not known.

Study results and caveats: Levels of circulating GvH clones at their peak were associated with early post-transplant HvG declines. GvH clones appeared in recipient marrow, some first in ileum or blood.

The repertoire was sequenced with immunoSEQ multiplex PCR; TCRdb's copy has only in-frame clones and lacks some. Counted here are under 75,000 clones, 90% occurring once; the ten biggest clones make up roughly 3.9%. The V gene is TRBV25-1, the J gene TRBJ1-2; D possibly corresponds to TRBD1 (6 bases). The material sequenced was unstimulated CD8+ T cells sorted from spleen or lymph node cells, taken before transplant. The TCR originated in a human donor who was the organ donor for an intestinal transplant. The CDR3 DNA reads TGTGCCAGCACGCGTGGGGGGGGGCAGGACGGCTACACCTTC. Residues: CASTRGGGQDGYTF.